Below, 7 T cell receptor beta chains from the same sample are listed, as sequenced in a study of regulatory T cells in long-lasting Graves disease. Time point meaning: newly diagnosed GD, antithyroid drugs for less than 3 months. There was RNA extracted from PBMCs, and the TCR library was made from it. Assembly of TCR beta libraries relied on iRepertoire HTBI primers together with Arm-PCR of CDR3 regions. TCRdb called the multiplex PCR reads again in MiXCR, with one record for every CDR3 protein. The sample includes hundreds of thousands of distinct CDR3 sequences, about 15% of them seen just once. The same data also went into a second study, on T cells in Graves' hyperthyroidism and ophthalmopathy.

The sample in question was peripheral blood mononuclear cells (PBMCs), obtained at new diagnosis, from a patient treated with antithyroid drugs. These receptors came from a woman aged 30 to 39 with Graves disease.

Of note for this clonotype: A read error may account for a junction end that differs from germline. This chain uses TRBV30 with TRBJ2-2; 7 nucleotides match TRBD2. The V gene's germline CDR1 is GTSNPN and CDR2 SVGIG (reference sequence). The CDR3 covers 14 residues. The CDR3 spells CACTWGGNTGELVF. CDR3 nucleotide sequence: TGTGCCTGTACCTGGGGGGGAAACACCGGGGAGCTGGTTTTT. The full variable domain, completed using reference TRBV30 and TRBJ2-2, is SQTIHQWPATLVQPVGSPLSLECTVEGTSNPNLYWYRQAAGRGLQLLFYSVGIGQISSEVPQNLSASRPQDRQFILSSKKLLLSDSGFYLCACTWGGNTGELVFGEGSRLTVL.

CDR3 nucleotide sequence: TGTGCCAGCTCCAGCCTCGTCTACGAGCAGTACTTC. Its protein is CASSSLVYEQYF. J is TRBJ2-7 and V is TRBV6-1; no definite D call. V was shortened by 8 bases and J by 3 bases, with 11 bases between the two germline ends. Germline CDR1 reads MNHNS; CDR2 reads SASEGT. There are 12 residues in the CDR3.

The sample holds many counts of this clonotype. The rearrangement links TRBV3-1 to TRBJ2-7; D might be TRBD2 (6 bases). This CDR3 has 12 residues. V dropped 6 bases and J dropped 4 bases, with 10 bases sitting between them. CDR1 is LGHDT and CDR2 is YNNKEL in the germline V gene (reference sequence). Here the CDR3 DNA reads TGTGCCAGCAGTCAGGGACTTTACGAGCAGTACTTC. Its translation: CASSQGLYEQYF.

This clonotype was found a few times. The V gene is TRBV7-3, the J gene TRBJ2-3; D is unclear. This CDR3 comprises 15 residues. In germline, CDR1 is SGHTA, CDR2 FQGTGA. V lost 4 bases and J lost 4, with 15 bases in between. As DNA, the CDR3 is TGTGCCAGCAGCTCCCGAAAACGAAACCCAGATACGCAGTATTTT. Protein product: CASSSRKRNPDTQYF.

This clonotype was seen a handful of times. The chain combines TRBV28 with TRBJ1-2; D is perhaps TRBD1 (5 bases). This CDR3 region has 13 residues. The V gene lost 6 bases and the J gene lost 10 bases, with 18 bases spanning the gap. CDR1 MDHEN and CDR2 SYDVKM come from the germline V gene. CDR3 protein: CASSTGTAALYTF. The DNA for the CDR3 is TGTGCCAGCAGCACCGGGACCGCTGCGCTCTACACCTTC.

Only one count was recorded for this clonotype. The rearrangement joins TRBV7-9 to TRBJ2-6; the D call may be TRBD1 or TRBD2 (5 bases each). V lost 3 bases and J lost 3, with 9 bases in between. Germline V CDR1 and CDR2: SEHNR, FQNEAQ (reference sequence). The CDR3 contains 15 residues. This CDR3 reads CASSFRGGGANVLTF. Written as DNA, the CDR3 is TGTGCCAGCAGCTTTCGGGGCGGTGGGGCCAACGTCCTGACTTTC.

This clonotype was picked up many times. This chain connects TRBV28 to TRBJ1-5; D gene uncertain. CDR3 length: 13 residues. Trimming pared 9 bases from V and 3 bases from J, leaving 12 bases between. Germline CDR1 reads MDHEN; CDR2 reads SYDVKM. CDR3 residues: CASRTVTNQPQHF. For the CDR3, the DNA is TGTGCCAGTAGAACGGTTACCAATCAGCCCCAGCATTTT.